This is a list of T cell receptor beta chains from one sample in a study of T cells in Graves' hyperthyroidism and ophthalmopathy. TCRdb passed the multiplex PCR reads through MiXCR, listing each CDR3 protein once. This table has about 700,000 distinct CDR3 sequences, 11% to 15% appearing once. Input material: blood. Receptors were obtained from a woman aged 18-30 years with Graves' hyperthyroidism. CDR3s include the opening cysteine and the closing phenylalanine or tryptophan.

j_gene | v_gene | CDR3aa
TRBJ2-1 | TRBV4-3 | CASSQESLARSSYNEQFF
TRBJ2-1 | TRBV2 | CASRETGYSYNEQFF
TRBJ1-2 | TRBV7-2 | CASSSQRGRHGYTF
TRBJ2-7 | TRBV15 | CATSRDRSGRSGEQYF
TRBJ1-1 | TRBV2 | CASSVIYTEAFF
TRBJ2-7 | TRBV7-9 | CASSLGRGWVVDEQYF
TRBJ2-3 | TRBV6-1 | CASSVAGITDTQYF
TRBJ2-7 | TRBV7-8 | CASSSGVARVYEQYF
TRBJ1-5 | TRBV3-1 | CASSQGLMRNQPQHF
TRBJ2-7 | TRBV7-9 | CTSSSLRGVRAYEQYF
TRBJ2-5 | TRBV20-1 | CSASLPGPQETQYF